What follows is one T cell receptor beta chain and its context. Its antigen remains unknown. This specimen comes from a study of STAT5B mutations in CD4+ large granular lymphocyte leukemia. From germline, CDR1 is MNHNS and CDR2 SASEGT. CDR3 size: 14 residues. The V end lost 6 bases, the J end lost 5 bases, and 16 bases lay between the germline ends. This was a survey-level run. The assay was immunoSEQ multiplex PCR, and TCRdb's table has in-frame clones only and misses some. The profile covers tens of thousands of clones, with just under 75% appearing a single time and approximately 3% taken by the ten largest. Overall study findings and caveats: Compared with healthy controls (2/35), patient top clones favored TRBV06 (8/27). Without putative leukemic clones, patient CD4-sorted repertoires remained more clonal than healthy CD4+ repertoires. Data were not HLA-matched across samples.

The material sequenced was CD4+ T cells from blood buffy coats. The chain combines TRBV6-1 with TRBJ1-1; D is perhaps TRBD1 (6 bases). This TCR derives from a human donor in good health. Here the CDR3 reads CASRREGVRTEAFF. For the CDR3, the DNA is TGTGCCAGCAGAAGAGAGGGGGTACGGACTGAAGCTTTCTTT.